This T cell receptor (beta chain) was profiled in a study of cytomegalovirus exposure and HLA in healthy donors (dated by TCRdb to between 2016 and 2019). In terms of the full investigation: According to a later analysis, one platform produced both the roughly 130 validation repertoires and the 700 or so repertoires of the first cohort. The study aimed to test whether signatures of past pathogen exposure could be identified by cataloging public T cell receptors. A separate validation cohort of approximately 120 different subjects was used in addition to the roughly 670-subject first cohort. High-throughput TCR immunosequencing, statistical association of individual TCRs with disease status, and machine learning were combined to predict cytomegalovirus infection status.

Here is what the overall study found, with its caveats: The authors suggested that the approach could potentially be extended to other disease states and immunological phenotypes. A few of the identified cytomegalovirus-associated TCR beta chains were confirmed in vitro to be specific for cytomegalovirus antigens. Cytomegalovirus status was reported to be diagnosed by the classifier with high specificity and sensitivity in both the original and validation cohorts. A later analysis had no HLA typing for the validation cohort, so co-occurrence there was scored across all 110 or so repertoires. Most TCR sequences were seen in very few donors, while some public TCRs were found in many individuals. The study gave a list of some 150 TCR beta chains associated with cytomegalovirus. Of the cluster scores, approximately 95% were above 0 in a later analysis, which found that TCRs clustered in the first cohort also tended to co-occur in the 120 validation repertoires.

Library preparation used the immunoSEQ multiplex PCR assay. The paper's processing steps were these. A statistical classification framework was built for diagnosing cytomegalovirus status from the catalog of TCR beta chain sequences. In TCRdb, the immuneACCESS table is reduced to in-frame sequences with V and J assigned. These tables do not hold every clone; where another copy was compared, an unresolved V gene accounts for under half, and the others remain unexplained. From that table come the V and J calls and clone size; the DNA was used to work out D and trimming. For this sample there are some 110,000 clones; roughly nine tenths appear just once. The ten largest clonotypes hold around 4.1% of the sample. Notes on this clone: This receptor's antigen is unknown. No base quality values were provided; no much bigger clone lies one nucleotide off.

The donors belonged to the validation cohort of around 110 subjects, which was separate from the roughly 700-subject first cohort. The CDR3, cysteine through phenylalanine, is 15 amino acids long. Only the CDR3 DNA is retained, 45 bases long and in frame from the first base. The germline V gene encodes CDR1 MNHNS and CDR2 SASEGT. Trimming costs V 2 bases and J 2 bases, and their ends lie 10 bases apart. The sequence joins TRBV6-1 to TRBJ1-5; the D gene assignment is ambiguous. The sample comprised PBMCs. The TCR comes from a young woman in good health and CMV-seropositive. At the DNA level, the sequence is TGTGCCAGCAGTGAATGGTCCAGTGGCAATCAGCCCCAGCATTTT. Its translation is CASSEWSSGNQPQHF.